The T cell receptor beta chain described here comes from a study of T cell changes during pregnancy in multiple sclerosis. With 2 bases clipped from V and 6 bases from J, the junction kept 4 bases outside the gene matches. Germline V gene lookup returns CDR1 SGHVS and CDR2 FNYEAQ. The CDR3 has 15 residues. Assay used: immunoSEQ multiplex PCR; TCRdb lists only in-frame clones, some missing. The sample lists 48,000 or so clones, 80% to 90% occurring once. This clone has only one observation. The sample here was CD4+ T cells from peripheral blood mononuclear cells, taken in the second trimester of pregnancy. The chain is built from TRBV7-6 and TRBJ1-4, with 9 bases fitting TRBD1. This TCR came from a female donor with multiple sclerosis, enrolled in a pregnancy study. CDR3 in DNA: TGTGCCAGCAGCTTAATGGACAGGGGCGATGAAAAACTGTTTTTT. Encoded protein: CASSLMDRGDEKLFF.